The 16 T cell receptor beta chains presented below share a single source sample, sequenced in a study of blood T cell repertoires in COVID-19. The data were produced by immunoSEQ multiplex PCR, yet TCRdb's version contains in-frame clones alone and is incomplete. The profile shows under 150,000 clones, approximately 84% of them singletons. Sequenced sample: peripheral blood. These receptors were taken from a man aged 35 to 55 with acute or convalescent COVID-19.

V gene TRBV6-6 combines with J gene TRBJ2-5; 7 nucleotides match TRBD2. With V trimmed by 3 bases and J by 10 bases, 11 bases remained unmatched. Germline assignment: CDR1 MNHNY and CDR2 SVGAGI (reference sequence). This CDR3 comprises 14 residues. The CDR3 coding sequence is TGTGCCAGCAGTTATTGGGCGGGGGAGTGGAACCAGTACTTC. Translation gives CASSYWAGEWNQYF.

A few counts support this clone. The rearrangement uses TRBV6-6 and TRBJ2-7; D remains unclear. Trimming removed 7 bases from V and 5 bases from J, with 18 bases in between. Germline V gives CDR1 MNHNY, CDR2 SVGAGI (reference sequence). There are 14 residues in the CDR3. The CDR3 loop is CASTLRGPEDEQYF. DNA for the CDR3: TGTGCCAGCACCCTCCGAGGTCCAGAGGACGAGCAGTACTTC.

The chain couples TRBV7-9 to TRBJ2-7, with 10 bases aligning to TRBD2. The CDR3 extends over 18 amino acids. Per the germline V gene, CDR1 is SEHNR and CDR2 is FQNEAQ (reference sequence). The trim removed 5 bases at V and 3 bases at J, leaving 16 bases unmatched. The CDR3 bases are TGTGCCAGCAGCCCAGGGACAAAGCGGGGGGGCGCTAACTACGAGCAGTACTTC. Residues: CASSPGTKRGGANYEQYF.

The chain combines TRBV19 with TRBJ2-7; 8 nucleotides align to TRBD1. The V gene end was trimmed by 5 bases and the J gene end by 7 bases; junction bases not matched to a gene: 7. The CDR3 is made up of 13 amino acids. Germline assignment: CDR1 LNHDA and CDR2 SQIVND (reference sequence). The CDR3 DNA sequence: TGTGCCAGTAGTCAACTTACAGGGGGGGAGCAGTACTTC. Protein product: CASSQLTGGEQYF.

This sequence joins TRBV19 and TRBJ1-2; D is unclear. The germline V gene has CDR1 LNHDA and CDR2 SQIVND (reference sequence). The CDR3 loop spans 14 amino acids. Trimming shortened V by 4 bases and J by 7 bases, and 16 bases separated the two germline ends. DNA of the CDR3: TGTGCCAGTAGTAGGCAGACATCCTCCCTTGGCTACACCTTC. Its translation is CASSRQTSSLGYTF.

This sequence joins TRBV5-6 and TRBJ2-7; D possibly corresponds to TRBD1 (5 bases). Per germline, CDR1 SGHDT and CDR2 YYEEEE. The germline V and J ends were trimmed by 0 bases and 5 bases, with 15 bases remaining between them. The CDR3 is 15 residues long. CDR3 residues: CASSLAWQGIHEQYF. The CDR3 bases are TGTGCCAGCAGCTTGGCTTGGCAGGGTATCCACGAGCAGTACTTC.

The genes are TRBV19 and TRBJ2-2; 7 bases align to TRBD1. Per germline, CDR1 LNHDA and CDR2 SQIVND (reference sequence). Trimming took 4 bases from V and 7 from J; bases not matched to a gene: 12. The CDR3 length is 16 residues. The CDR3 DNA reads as TGTGCCAGTAGTAACACACGGACAGGTGCTGACGGGGAGCTGTTTTTT. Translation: CASSNTRTGADGELFF.

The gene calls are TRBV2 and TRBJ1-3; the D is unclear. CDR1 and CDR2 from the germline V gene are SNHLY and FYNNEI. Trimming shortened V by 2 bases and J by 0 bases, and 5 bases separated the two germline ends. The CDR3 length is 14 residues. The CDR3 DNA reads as TGTGCCAGCAGTGAACTCGGCTCTGGAAACACCATATATTTT. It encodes CASSELGSGNTIYF.

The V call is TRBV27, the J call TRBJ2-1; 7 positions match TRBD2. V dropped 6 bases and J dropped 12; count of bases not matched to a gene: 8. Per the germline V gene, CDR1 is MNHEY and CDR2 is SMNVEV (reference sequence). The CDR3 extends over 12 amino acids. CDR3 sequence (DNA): TGTGCCAGCAGCCGGACTAGTTCAGCGCAGTTCTTC. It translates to CASSRTSSAQFF.

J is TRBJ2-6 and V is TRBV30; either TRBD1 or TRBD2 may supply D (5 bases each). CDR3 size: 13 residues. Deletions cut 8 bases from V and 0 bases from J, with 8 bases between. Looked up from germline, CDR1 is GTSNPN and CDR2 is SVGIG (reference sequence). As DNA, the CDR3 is TGTGCCGGGACCCTCTCTGGGGCCAACGTCCTGACTTTC. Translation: CAGTLSGANVLTF. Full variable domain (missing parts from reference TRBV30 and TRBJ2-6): SQTIHQWPATLVQPVGSPLSLECTVEGTSNPNLYWYRQAAGRGLQLLFYSVGIGQISSEVPQNLSASRPQDRQFILSSKKLLLSDSGFYLCAGTLSGANVLTFGAGSRLTVL.

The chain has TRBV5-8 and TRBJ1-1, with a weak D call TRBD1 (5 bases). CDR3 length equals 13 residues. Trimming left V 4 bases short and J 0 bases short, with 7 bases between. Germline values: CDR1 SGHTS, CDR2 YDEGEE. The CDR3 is CASSLDMNTEAFF. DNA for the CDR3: TGTGCCAGCAGCCTGGACATGAACACTGAAGCTTTCTTT.

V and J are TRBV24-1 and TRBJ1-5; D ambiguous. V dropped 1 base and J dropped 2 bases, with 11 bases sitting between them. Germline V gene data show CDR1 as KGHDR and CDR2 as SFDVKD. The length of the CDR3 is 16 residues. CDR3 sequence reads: CATSDFTAGGNQPQHF. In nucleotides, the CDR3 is TGTGCCACCAGTGATTTCACCGCGGGAGGCAATCAGCCCCAGCATTTT.

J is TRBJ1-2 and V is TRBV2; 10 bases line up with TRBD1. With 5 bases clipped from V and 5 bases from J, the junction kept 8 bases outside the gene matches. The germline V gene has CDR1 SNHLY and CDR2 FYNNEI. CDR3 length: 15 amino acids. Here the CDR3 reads CASSPMTGGTYGYTF. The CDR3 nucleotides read TGTGCCAGCAGTCCAATGACAGGGGGCACTTATGGCTACACCTTC.

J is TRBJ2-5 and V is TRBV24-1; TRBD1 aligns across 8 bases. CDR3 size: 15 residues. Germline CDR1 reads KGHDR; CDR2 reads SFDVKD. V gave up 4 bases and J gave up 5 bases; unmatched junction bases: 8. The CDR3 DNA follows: TGTGCCACCAGTGACTCTCAGGGGGCCGGGGAGACCCAGTACTTC. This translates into CATSDSQGAGETQYF.

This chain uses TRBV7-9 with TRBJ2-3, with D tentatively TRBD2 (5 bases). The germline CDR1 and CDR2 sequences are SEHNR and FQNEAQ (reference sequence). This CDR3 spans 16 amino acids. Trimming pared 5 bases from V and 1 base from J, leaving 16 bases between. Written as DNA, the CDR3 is TGTGCCAGCAGCCCAACGAGAGGGTCGCGCACAGATACGCAGTATTTT. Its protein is CASSPTRGSRTDTQYF. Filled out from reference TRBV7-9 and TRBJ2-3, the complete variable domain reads DTGVSQNPRHKITKRGQNVTFRCDPISEHNRLYWYRQTLGQGPEFLTYFQNEAQLEKSRLLSDRFSAERPKGSFSTLEIQRTEQGDSAMYLCASSPTRGSRTDTQYFGPGTRLTVL.

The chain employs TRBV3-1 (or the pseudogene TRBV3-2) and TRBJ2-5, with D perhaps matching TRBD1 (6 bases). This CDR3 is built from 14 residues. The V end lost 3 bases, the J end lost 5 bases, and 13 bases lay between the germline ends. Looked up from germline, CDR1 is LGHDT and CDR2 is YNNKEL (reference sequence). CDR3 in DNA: TGTGCCAGCAGCCACAGGGGTCCGTCGGAGACCCAGTACTTC. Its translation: CASSHRGPSETQYF.